These T cell receptor beta chains were read from a single sample in a study of T cell responses to AZD1222 COVID-19 vaccine. Sequenced by immunoSEQ multiplex PCR; TCRdb stores in-frame clones only, minus some. Of under 250,000 clones listed, 85% to 95% are singletons. The sample here was peripheral blood, taken on day 0 of MenACWY control vaccination. The origin of the receptors is an adult in good health. Each CDR3 is given with its conserved first and last residue. A D gene is named only where the DNA matches it firmly. Size is omitted from some rows. Given values are once, few, many or a class for expanded clones.

CDR3nt,CDR3aa,len,j_gene,abundance,d_gene,v_gene
TGCAGCGTTGCCTCCGGCGGGGAGCTGTTTTTT,CSVASGGELFF,11,TRBJ2-2,-,-,TRBV29-1
TGTGCCAGCAGCTTAGTGCAGGGAAGGGCTGAAGCTTTCTTT,CASSLVQGRAEAFF,14,TRBJ1-1,once,-,TRBV7-8
TGTGCCTGGAGCTTCAGCAACTCTGGAAACACCATATATTTT,CAWSFSNSGNTIYF,14,TRBJ1-3,-,-,TRBV30
TGTGCCAGCAGCTTAGCTACGGACAGGGTGGGGGAGACCCAGTACTTC,CASSLATDRVGETQYF,16,TRBJ2-5,-,TRBD1,TRBV7-6
TGCGCCAGCAGCCAAGACGGGGGTCCATTCGAGGCTTTCTTT,CASSQDGGPFEAFF,14,TRBJ1-1,-,-,TRBV4-3
TGCGCCAGCAGCTTGGGAGGGGCCGTAGGAGAAAAACTGTTTTTT,CASSLGGAVGEKLFF,15,TRBJ1-4,-,-,TRBV5-1
TGTGCCAGCAGCCAGGGGGGTGAAGAGACCCAGTACTTC,CASSQGGEETQYF,13,TRBJ2-5,-,-,TRBV28
TGTGCCAGCAGCTCTCCAGACACCGGTAGAAACGATTTC,CASSSPDTGRNDF,13,TRBJ2-7,-,-,TRBV3-1/TRBV3-2
TGTGCCAGTAGTATGGGGAGTACTGAAGCTTTCTTT,CASSMGSTEAFF,12,TRBJ1-1,once,-,TRBV19
TGTGCCAGCAGCCCGCCGTGGGGAGGTCTAAACACCATATATTTT,CASSPPWGGLNTIYF,15,TRBJ1-3,-,-,TRBV9
TGTGCCAGCAGCTTGGGCCTGGGCGAGCAGTACTTC,CASSLGLGEQYF,12,TRBJ2-7,-,-,TRBV5-5
TGTGCCAGCAGCTTAGCGCTAGCGGGGGGCATCGATGAGCAGTTCTTC,CASSLALAGGIDEQFF,16,TRBJ2-1,few,TRBD2,TRBV7-9
TGTGCCAGCAGCTTGTATGGACAGGGTCTTGGTAATGAAAAACTGTTTTTT,CASSLYGQGLGNEKLFF,17,TRBJ1-4,-,TRBD1,TRBV7-6
TGTGCCAGCAGCTTAGGGAACAGTGTTAACTATGGCTACACCTTC,CASSLGNSVNYGYTF,15,TRBJ1-2,-,-,TRBV7-6
TGTGCCAGCTCACAAACAGGGAAGGGTTCACCCCTCCACTTT,CASSQTGKGSPLHF,14,TRBJ1-6,few,-,TRBV18
TGCGCCAGCAGCCAAGATTTCCGGACCGGGGGCACTGAAGCTTTCTTT,CASSQDFRTGGTEAFF,16,TRBJ1-1,-,-,TRBV4-3
TGTGCCAGCAGCACAGACAGGGTGAGGGCAGATACGCAGTATTTT,CASSTDRVRADTQYF,15,TRBJ2-3,-,TRBD1,TRBV11-2
TGTGCCAGCAGCCAAGAAGTCCTGGGGTATGGCTACACCTTC,CASSQEVLGYGYTF,14,TRBJ1-2,-,-,TRBV3-1/TRBV3-2
TGTGCCAGTAGTATTGGCACCACCAGCAATCAGCCCCAGCATTTT,CASSIGTTSNQPQHF,15,TRBJ1-5,-,-,TRBV19
TGTGCCAGCTCCCCCAACTGGAAGAGTTCACCCCTCCACTTT,CASSPNWKSSPLHF,14,TRBJ1-6,-,-,TRBV3-1/TRBV3-2
TGTGCCAGCAGTTTCCCCGGGACAGGGGGACGGTTCAATGAGCAGTTCTTC,CASSFPGTGGRFNEQFF,17,TRBJ2-1,-,TRBD1,TRBV27
TGTGCCAGTAGTAGCACAGGGGGCCGCAATCAGCCCCAGCATTTT,CASSSTGGRNQPQHF,15,TRBJ1-5,-,TRBD1,TRBV19
TGTGCCAGCAGTTACTCCCGGACAGGGAAGCATGAGCAGTTCTTC,CASSYSRTGKHEQFF,15,TRBJ2-1,-,TRBD1,TRBV6-5
TGTGCCAGCAGTACGGCGGCGCGTGACACCGGGGAGCTGTTTTTT,CASSTAARDTGELFF,15,TRBJ2-2,-,-,TRBV21-1
TGTGCCAGCAAACTACAGGGCATCCGCACAGATACGCAGTATTTT,CASKLQGIRTDTQYF,15,TRBJ2-3,-,-,TRBV6-5
TGTGCCAGCAGTTACTCGGTAGGGGAAAAACCCTACGAGCAGTACTTC,CASSYSVGEKPYEQYF,16,TRBJ2-7,-,-,TRBV6-5
TGCACCAGCAGCCAGGTACAGGGGGCGTATTCACCCCTCCACTTT,CTSSQVQGAYSPLHF,15,TRBJ1-6,-,-,TRBV1
TGTGCCAGCAGCCCCGGGACCGGGAATCAGCCCCAGCATTTT,CASSPGTGNQPQHF,14,TRBJ1-5,-,-,TRBV7-2
TGCGCCAGCAGCCAAGGTAGAGCCGAGGACACTGAAGCTTTCTTT,CASSQGRAEDTEAFF,15,TRBJ1-1,once,-,TRBV4-1
TGTGCCAGCAGCCTTCACCTAGCGGGGGGGAACACCGGGGAGCTGTTTTTT,CASSLHLAGGNTGELFF,17,TRBJ2-2,-,TRBD2,TRBV3-1/TRBV3-2
TGTGCCAGCAGTCCCCATCGGTTTACAGATACGCAGTATTTT,CASSPHRFTDTQYF,14,TRBJ2-3,-,-,TRBV27
TGTGCCAGCAGTTTCCCGGCAGGGTTGAACACTGAAGCTTTCTTT,CASSFPAGLNTEAFF,15,TRBJ1-1,-,-,TRBV28
TGCGCCAGCAGCTTGGCCCCCGGGACAGGGTTGAACGAGCAGTACTTC,CASSLAPGTGLNEQYF,16,TRBJ2-7,-,TRBD1,TRBV5-1
TGTGCCAGCAGCTTAGACAGGGGGAACACTGAAGCTTTCTTT,CASSLDRGNTEAFF,14,TRBJ1-1,-,TRBD1,TRBV7-8
TGTGCCAGCAGTTACGGCTGGGGAAGTAATTCACCCCTCCACTTT,CASSYGWGSNSPLHF,15,TRBJ1-6,-,-,TRBV6-2/TRBV6-3
TGTGCCAGCGGAACTCACTCACGCGGGGCCTACGAGCAGTACTTC,CASGTHSRGAYEQYF,15,TRBJ2-7,-,-,TRBV28
TGTGCCAGCAGCTCCTCGGGGGGGGAAGAGACCCAGTACTTC,CASSSSGGEETQYF,14,TRBJ2-5,-,TRBD2,TRBV5-4
TGTGCCAGTAGAGGATCGGCAGGGGGACAAGAGACCCAGTACTTC,CASRGSAGGQETQYF,15,TRBJ2-5,-,TRBD1,TRBV19
TGTGCCAGTAGCATGATCGGAAGACAAGTGAACACTGAAGCTTTCTTT,CASSMIGRQVNTEAFF,16,TRBJ1-1,-,-,TRBV19
TGTGCCAGCAGACATCCGGCGGGACAGTATAACTATGGCTACACCTTC,CASRHPAGQYNYGYTF,16,TRBJ1-2,-,TRBD1,TRBV28
TGTGCCAGCAACGAATCCGGGAGACTAGCCCGCACTGAAGCTTTCTTT,CASNESGRLARTEAFF,16,TRBJ1-1,-,-,TRBV6-6
TGTGCCAGCAGCTTATTGGGACACGGACCCTACGAGCAGTACTTC,CASSLLGHGPYEQYF,15,TRBJ2-7,-,-,TRBV7-2
TGCGCCAGCAGCCCCTCCCGGGACAGATACTACGAGCAGTACTTC,CASSPSRDRYYEQYF,15,TRBJ2-7,-,TRBD1,TRBV4-3
TGTGCCACAACAGGTTTCGGGGTCTCGCACACTGAAGCTTTCTTT,CATTGFGVSHTEAFF,15,TRBJ1-1,-,-,TRBV25-1
TGTGCCAGCACGTCCGTGGGGGGCACAGCTGAAGCTTTCTTT,CASTSVGGTAEAFF,14,TRBJ1-1,-,-,TRBV5-4
TGTGCCAGCAGTCGGGACAGGACGTCCTATGGCTACACCTTC,CASSRDRTSYGYTF,14,TRBJ1-2,-,TRBD1,TRBV2
TGTGCCAGTAGTATTGGACTAGCCAAAGAGACCCAGTACTTC,CASSIGLAKETQYF,14,TRBJ2-5,-,TRBD2,TRBV19
TGTGCCAGCAGCTGGGTCGGCAGCAACACCGGGGAGCTGTTTTTT,CASSWVGSNTGELFF,15,TRBJ2-2,-,-,TRBV9
TGTGCCAGCAGTTGCCGGGACTGCGGCTACACCTTC,CASSCRDCGYTF,12,TRBJ1-2,-,-,TRBV6-2/TRBV6-3
TGTGCCTGGAAGGGGCTATCAACTAATGAAAAACTGTTTTTT,CAWKGLSTNEKLFF,14,TRBJ1-4,-,-,TRBV30
TGTGCCATCTGGGGACAGGGGGCGACCGGGGAGCTGTTTTTT,CAIWGQGATGELFF,14,TRBJ2-2,-,TRBD1,TRBV24-1
TGTGCCTGGAGTGTACAGGGAACATCACCCCTCCACTTT,CAWSVQGTSPLHF,13,TRBJ1-6,-,-,TRBV30
TGTGCCATCACGCGCGACGGAGCTAGCACAGATACGCAGTATTTT,CAITRDGASTDTQYF,15,TRBJ2-3,-,-,TRBV10-3
TGCGCCAGCAGCCCAACGTTACAGGATCATCCTACTGAAGCTTTCTTT,CASSPTLQDHPTEAFF,16,TRBJ1-1,-,-,TRBV5-1